This entry concerns a single TCR beta chain. This clonotype has only a few counts. Its target antigen remains unknown. Base-call qualities are not available, and no considerably larger clone is one nucleotide away. The data derive from a study of T cells after yellow fever vaccination (dated by TCRdb to the late 2010s). Context from the whole study: The SMART-Seq v4 Ultra Low Input RNA kit was used to prepare libraries from fractions with low cell numbers. Bulk TCR alpha and beta repertoires were sequenced longitudinally to track T-cell clones before and after primary and booster YFV17D yellow fever vaccination. The cohort comprised two healthy male donors, one aged 18 to 30 and one aged 30 to 39 years. Blood samples were taken at several timepoints before and after primary and secondary immunization, and bulk PBMC replicates and cell subsets were isolated. Overall study results and their limits: The secondary T-cell response was found to be weaker but faster than the primary response, with a peak reached on day 5 rather than on day 15. Computational filtering was needed because FACS-sorted repertoires could contain abundant contaminating clonotypes from the bulk population. After the booster, most clones that had expanded after primary vaccination were detected again (around 97% of CD4 and around 88% of CD8), suggesting broad maintenance of memory. The study included only a couple of donors, which limits how far the findings can be generalized. A small share of clonotypes was detected in both CD4 and CD8 compartments, with the overlap likely arising from convergent recombination.

The sequencer listed for this sample is Illumina NovaSeq 6000. TCR cDNA was synthesized by 5'RACE template switching, through which a universal primer site and unique molecular identifiers were introduced. cDNA synthesis was primed from both the TCR alpha and TCR beta constant segments. Libraries were amplified in two PCR steps, with sample barcodes and sequencing adapters added in the second step. Sequencing of libraries was done on Illumina HiSeq 2500 (2x100 bp) or NovaSeq (2x150 bp). Concerning the study's data processing: Demultiplexing of reads and collapsing into UMI consensus sequences were performed with MIGEC, and V(D)J alignment was carried out with MiXCR. Vaccine-responding clonotypes were defined with edgeR using replicate PBMC samples, requiring FDR below 0.01 and a log2 fold change above 5 up to day 15. CD4 or CD8 identity was assigned to each bulk clonotype according to whether the clonotype was present at higher abundance in the sequenced CD4 repertoire or the sequenced CD8 repertoire. Using fastp at Q25 and MiXCR, TCRdb reprocessed the public reads and kept productive beta chains. Here each entry gathers all rows of one CDR3 protein and keeps the most common genes and DNA. The V and J calls, along with clone size, are taken from TCRdb and not from the paper's own processing. The sample records about 340,000 distinct CDR3 sequences, under 15% of which are singletons. About 3% of the sample rests with the top ten.

In light of the paper, this sample's treatment or condition label describes: live attenuated yellow fever vaccine strain. A standard Ficoll-Paque protocol was used to isolate PBMCs from peripheral blood. Dynabeads CD4 and CD8 positive selection kits were used to isolate CD4 and CD8 T-cell fractions. TriZol was used to extract RNA from bulk PBMCs, CD4 and CD8 fractions, and dextramer-positive and dextramer-negative fractions. The V end loses 4 bases and the J end loses 3 bases, and a stretch of 10 bases separates them. As encoded in the germline V gene, CDR1 is SGDLS while CDR2 is YYNGEE. Inclusive of the bounding cysteine and phenylalanine, the CDR3 is 14 residues long. Of all the DNA, just the CDR3 is kept, 42 bases in frame from base 1.

This sample comprised CD4+ T cells sorted from PBMCs, obtained 15 days after the yellow fever booster vaccination. Recombination connected TRBV9 to TRBJ1-4; the D gene is unclear. The sequence derives from a young man who received the YFV17D yellow fever vaccine. The DNA reads TGTGCCAGCAGCCCGGTTGGAGCTAATGAAAAACTGTTTTTT. It is translated as CASSPVGANEKLFF.